This record looks at one T cell receptor (beta chain) sequence and its context. The table came from immunoSEQ multiplex PCR; TCRdb's copy has only in-frame clones and leaves some out. The table records approximately 170,000 clones, almost 90% of them present only once. The data were obtained in a study of T cell responses to AZD1222 COVID-19 vaccine. The sample in question was peripheral blood, obtained 28 days after the second AZD1222 dose. The clonotype was recovered from an adult who received the AZD1222 COVID-19 vaccine.

Written as DNA, the CDR3 is TGTGCCAGCAGCTTGGGACAGCGGTACGAGCAGTACTTC. This encodes CASSLGQRYEQYF. This rearrangement joins TRBV5-8 to TRBJ2-7; D may match TRBD1 or TRBD2 (5 bases each). Germline-derived CDR1 and CDR2 are SGHTS and YDEGEE. The CDR3 length is 13 residues. The V end was cut by 0 bases, the J end by 4 bases, with 8 bases between.